The T cell receptor (beta chain) described here comes from a study of blood T cell repertoires in COVID-19. Clones were read by immunoSEQ multiplex PCR, and TCRdb kept only the in-frame ones, dropping some. The data contain a few hundred thousand clones, under 90% of them singletons. Unmatched junction bases numbered 10, after V lost 4 bases and J lost 4 bases. This CDR3 spans 15 amino acids. Germline CDR1 and CDR2: SGHRS and YFSETQ. This clone was detected once. The receptor comes from a man in his fifties or sixties with acute or convalescent COVID-19. The V and J genes are TRBV5-1 and TRBJ1-2; 7 bases match TRBD1. Sample: peripheral blood. CDR3 region: CASSLRQGGSYGYTF. In nucleotides, the CDR3 is TGCGCCAGCAGCCTCCGACAGGGAGGATCCTATGGCTACACCTTC.